The 30 T cell receptor beta chains given below trace back to one sample, sequenced in a study of CD8 T cells in Susac syndrome (dated by TCRdb to the late 2010s). Library method: the immunoSEQ multiplex PCR assay. RNA was extracted using the RNeasy kit, and roughly 0.45 to 1 microgram was reverse transcribed with random hexamers. TCRdb redid the processing of the public reads, applying fastp at Q25 and MiXCR, and retained in-frame beta chains. Rows matching on CDR3 protein sequence are summarized as one entry with the most common DNA and genes. The table for this sample lists 90,000 to 150,000 distinct CDR3 sequences; 90% to 95% of them were counted only once. Of the sample, 0.095% to 0.1% is held by the ten largest clones. The material sequenced was CD4+ T cells from PBMCs. The receptors derive from a human donor in good health.

This chain connects TRBV29-1 to TRBJ2-4; TRBD1 matches at 10 bases. The V and J ends lost 5 bases and 5 bases, in that order; junction bases with no gene match: 3. Germline V gene sequence: CDR1 SQVTM, CDR2 ANQGSEA. The CDR3 length is 13 residues. The CDR3 DNA reads TGCAGCGTTCGAGGGACAGGGGAAAACATTCAGTACTTC. This translates into CSVRGTGENIQYF.

The V call is TRBV4-1, the J call TRBJ2-3; D is undetermined. Trimming cost V 1 base and J 4 bases, with 15 bases left between them. Germline loops: CDR1 MGHRA, CDR2 YSYEKL. The CDR3 has 16 residues. Here the CDR3 DNA reads TGCGCCAGCAGCCAAGCGGGTCTTGACGGCGCAGATACGCAGTATTTT. Translated: CASSQAGLDGADTQYF.

Of note for this clonotype: One junction end disagrees with the germline gene, perhaps due to a read error. The V gene is TRBV7-2, the J gene TRBJ2-5, with TRBD2 identical over 12 bases. CDR3 length: 15 amino acids. Germline CDR1 reads SGHTA; CDR2 reads FQGNSA. The CDR3 DNA is TGTGCCAGCAGCATAGCTAGCGGGAGGGCAGAGACCCAGTACTTC. Translated: CASSIASGRAETQYF.

This clonotype has a single count. V and J are TRBV14 and TRBJ1-2, with D maybe TRBD1 (6 bases). This CDR3 is built from 16 residues. V was trimmed by 4 bases and J by 2 bases, leaving 17 bases between them. Germline V lookup: CDR1 SGHDN, CDR2 FVKESK. CDR3 in DNA: TGTGCCAGCAGCCTGAACAGGGATTCCTCGAACTATGGCTACACCTTC. As protein: CASSLNRDSSNYGYTF.

V gene TRBV3-1 combines with J gene TRBJ2-3, with D perhaps matching TRBD2 (5 bases). Germline CDR1 LGHDT, CDR2 YNNKEL (reference sequence). The CDR3 extends over 14 amino acids. Between the trimmed V and J ends, which lost 0 bases and 3 bases, there was a span of 7 bases. The CDR3 is CASSQDGGTDTQYF. In DNA, the CDR3 is TGTGCCAGCAGCCAAGACGGCGGGACAGATACGCAGTATTTT.

The chain recombines TRBV20-1 with TRBJ1-5, with TRBD1 matching 7 bases. The germline gives CDR1 DFQATT, CDR2 SNEGSKA (reference sequence). V lost 5 bases and J lost 4; bases outside the gene matches: 8. The CDR3 runs 14 residues. CDR3 DNA: TGCAGTGCTGGAGGGACAGCTCATAATCAGCCCCAGCATTTT. Translated: CSAGGTAHNQPQHF.

J is TRBJ1-1 and V is TRBV30, with 8 bases lining up with TRBD1. V dropped 0 bases and J dropped 10; count of bases not matched to a gene: 10. The CDR3 is made up of 14 amino acids. Germline CDR1 GTSNPN, CDR2 SVGIG (reference sequence). CDR3 loop: CAWSVSVRQGLAFF. The CDR3 DNA sequence: TGTGCCTGGAGTGTGTCAGTTCGACAGGGGTTAGCTTTCTTT. The full variable domain, in which reference TRBV30 and TRBJ1-1 provide the parts outside the CDR3, is SQTIHQWPATLVQPVGSPLSLECTVEGTSNPNLYWYRQAAGRGLQLLFYSVGIGQISSEVPQNLSASRPQDRQFILSSKKLLLSDSGFYLCAWSVSVRQGLAFFGQGTRLTVV.

V is TRBV2 and J is TRBJ2-7; 8 bases fit TRBD1. The V and J ends lost 5 bases and 2 bases, in that order; junction bases with no gene match: 5. Per germline, CDR1 SNHLY and CDR2 FYNNEI. The CDR3 totals 14 residues. The CDR3 is CASSPRTGTYEQYF. The CDR3 nucleotides read TGTGCCAGCAGTCCCCGGACAGGGACCTACGAGCAGTACTTC.

This clonotype was detected once. The V call is TRBV7-9, the J call TRBJ2-1; TRBD2 matches 7 bases. Trimming at V came to 8 bases and at J to 0 bases, leaving 13 bases not matched to a gene. The CDR3 spans 17 residues. Looked up from germline, CDR1 is SEHNR and CDR2 is FQNEAQ (reference sequence). The CDR3 spells CASGGRGEVGSYNEQFF. CDR3 sequence (DNA): TGTGCCAGCGGCGGGAGAGGGGAGGTGGGCTCCTACAATGAGCAGTTCTTC. Full variable domain (missing parts from reference TRBV7-9 and TRBJ2-1): DTGVSQNPRHKITKRGQNVTFRCDPISEHNRLYWYRQTLGQGPEFLTYFQNEAQLEKSRLLSDRFSAERPKGSFSTLEIQRTEQGDSAMYLCASGGRGEVGSYNEQFFGPGTRLTVL.

The gene calls are TRBV12-3 or TRBV12-4 and TRBJ1-6, with D possibly being TRBD1 (5 bases). This CDR3 region has 14 residues. V was trimmed by 5 bases and J by 10 bases, leaving 15 bases between them. The chain's CDR3 is CASSPQGFSSPLHF. Here the CDR3 DNA reads TGTGCCAGCAGTCCCCAGGGATTTTCCTCACCCCTCCACTTT.

This chain links TRBV5-1 with TRBJ2-5, with 7 bases matching TRBD2. Trimming took 4 bases from V and 7 from J; bases not matched to a gene: 13. There are 15 residues in the CDR3. Germline CDR1 SGHRS, CDR2 YFSETQ. The CDR3 sequence: CASSRLATREVTQYF. CDR3 sequence (DNA): TGCGCCAGCAGCCGACTAGCAACGAGGGAAGTGACCCAGTACTTC.

The CDR3 sequence is CSVGGRSTDTQYF. CDR3 coding DNA: TGCAGCGTAGGGGGGAGGTCCACAGATACGCAGTATTTT. The chain combines TRBV29-1 with TRBJ2-3, with D possibly called TRBD1 or TRBD2 (6 bases each). Deletions cut 6 bases from V and 2 bases from J, with 12 bases between. The CDR3 is made up of 13 amino acids. Germline CDR1 SQVTM, CDR2 ANQGSEA.

J is TRBJ2-7 and V is TRBV27; 7 bases align to TRBD2. Germline V gene sequence: CDR1 MNHEY, CDR2 SMNVEV (reference sequence). V lost 5 bases to trimming and J lost 5 bases; unmatched junction nucleotides: 9. The CDR3 length is 14 residues. CDR3 region: CASSPWTGGDEQYF. For the CDR3, the DNA is TGTGCCAGCAGTCCCTGGACTGGGGGGGACGAGCAGTACTTC.

The chain combines TRBV7-8 with TRBJ1-5; 7 nucleotides agree with TRBD1. The CDR3 length is 16 residues. Germline V gene data show CDR1 as SGHVS and CDR2 as FQNEAQ. After removal of 5 bases from V and 0 bases from J, the junction contained 7 bases not matched to a gene. DNA for the CDR3: TGTGCCAGCAGCCCCGGGACAGAACATAGCAATCAGCCCCAGCATTTT. This encodes CASSPGTEHSNQPQHF.

The CDR3 sequence: CASSFSTGATFRSTDTQYF. CDR3 in DNA: TGTGCCAGCAGTTTTAGCACCGGGGCTACTTTCAGAAGCACAGATACGCAGTATTTT. The chain combines TRBV12-3 or TRBV12-4 with TRBJ2-3; D tentatively reads TRBD1 or TRBD2 (5 bases each). CDR3 length equals 19 residues. Between the trimmed V and J ends, which lost 3 bases and 0 bases, there was a span of 22 bases.

This chain links TRBV28 with TRBJ1-5; D not certain. Trimming left V 3 bases short and J 5 bases short, with 11 bases between. This CDR3 spans 14 amino acids. The germline CDR1 and CDR2 sequences are MDHEN and SYDVKM. In DNA form, the CDR3 reads TGTGCCAGCAGTTTTTTTGGAAGATATCAGCCCCAGCATTTT. Amino acid sequence: CASSFFGRYQPQHF.

The rearrangement uses TRBV5-1 and TRBJ1-2; D gene ambiguous. CDR3 length: 15 amino acids. Trimming pared 0 bases from V and 0 bases from J, leaving 9 bases between. The V gene's germline CDR1 is SGHRS and CDR2 YFSETQ. CDR3 DNA sequence: TGCGCCAGCAGCTTGGTAGGCACCACTAACTATGGCTACACCTTC. It is translated as CASSLVGTTNYGYTF.

The chain joins TRBV9 to TRBJ2-1; 11 bases fit TRBD2. Per the germline V gene, CDR1 is SGDLS and CDR2 is YYNGEE. The CDR3 spans 17 residues. With 4 bases clipped from V and 0 bases from J, the junction kept 6 bases outside the gene matches. CDR3 amino acids: CASSTGLAGSSYNEQFF. The CDR3 DNA is TGTGCCAGCAGCACTGGACTAGCGGGTAGCTCCTACAATGAGCAGTTCTTC.

The chain employs TRBV6-2 or TRBV6-3 and TRBJ2-4; 8 bases line up with TRBD2. Germline-derived CDR1 and CDR2 are MNHEY and SVGEGT. The CDR3 runs 14 residues. V shed 3 bases, J shed 6 bases, and the junction held 4 bases outside the gene matches. CDR3 in amino acids: CASSYGTRGNIQYF. The CDR3 coding sequence is TGTGCCAGCAGTTATGGGACTAGGGGAAACATTCAGTACTTC.

This chain connects TRBV5-1 to TRBJ1-5; TRBD1 is a possible D gene (6 bases). The germline CDR1 and CDR2 sequences are SGHRS and YFSETQ. V was clipped by 0 bases and J by 1 base, with 8 bases between them. This CDR3 is 15 amino acids long. The CDR3 sequence is CASSLEGESNQPQHF. DNA for the CDR3: TGCGCCAGCAGCTTGGAGGGGGAGAGCAATCAGCCCCAGCATTTT.

The chain is built from TRBV2 and TRBJ2-1, with D possibly called TRBD1 or TRBD2 (5 bases each). The CDR3 consists of 13 residues. Germline V lookup: CDR1 SNHLY, CDR2 FYNNEI. V was cut by 8 bases and J by 6 bases, with 14 bases left in between. CDR3 sequence (DNA): TGTGCCAGCTGGGACCACGGGATCAATGAGCAGTTCTTC. Its translation is CASWDHGINEQFF.

V and J are TRBV25-1 and TRBJ2-5; 7 bases map to TRBD2. V dropped 3 bases and J dropped 5; count of bases not matched to a gene: 9. The CDR3 extends over 15 amino acids. Germline CDR1 is MGHDK and CDR2 is SYGVNS. The CDR3 bases are TGTGCCAGCAGTGATTTGGCGGGAGTAGTGGAGACCCAGTACTTC. As protein: CASSDLAGVVETQYF.

This clonotype was seen a handful of times. The chain joins TRBV3-1 to TRBJ2-7, with 7 bases fitting TRBD2. The CDR3 spans 14 residues. Looked up from germline, CDR1 is LGHDT and CDR2 is YNNKEL (reference sequence). With 5 bases clipped from V and 5 bases from J, the junction kept 9 bases outside the gene matches. The CDR3, as DNA: TGTGCCAGCAGCGCAACTAGCGATGGTGACGAGCAGTACTTC. It encodes CASSATSDGDEQYF.

The chain recombines TRBV6-2 or TRBV6-3 with TRBJ2-3, with 7 bases fitting TRBD2. The CDR3 has 20 amino acids. Germline CDR1 reads MNHEY; CDR2 reads SVGEGT. The V and J ends lost 2 bases and 0 bases, in that order; junction bases with no gene match: 17. This CDR3 reads CASSYLPREVPPLSTDTQYF. The CDR3 DNA follows: TGTGCCAGCAGTTACCTCCCCCGGGAGGTACCTCCTCTGAGCACAGATACGCAGTATTTT.

The chain uses TRBV15 and TRBJ2-3; D gene unclear. The germline gives CDR1 LNHNV, CDR2 YYDKDF (reference sequence). This CDR3 has 14 residues. V was pared by 5 bases and J by 8 bases, with 17 bases between. CDR3 protein: CATSPQVVALTQYF. In nucleotides, the CDR3 is TGTGCCACCAGCCCACAAGTGGTCGCCCTTACGCAGTATTTT.

This chain uses TRBV12-3 or TRBV12-4 with TRBJ2-1; tentatively, D is TRBD1 (5 bases). V was trimmed by 5 bases and J by 6 bases, leaving 14 bases between them. The CDR3 totals 14 residues. The CDR3, as DNA: TGTGCCAGCAGTCCAACGCGACAGATCAATGAGCAGTTCTTC. Encoded protein: CASSPTRQINEQFF.

The table lists this clonotype with a count of one. The rearrangement links TRBV28 to TRBJ2-5; D is unclear. The germline V and J ends were trimmed by 2 bases and 2 bases, with 12 bases remaining between them. The CDR3 has 15 residues. Germline-derived CDR1 and CDR2 are MDHEN and SYDVKM. In nucleotides, the CDR3 is TGTGCCAGCAGTTTAGGCCAAGTCCCGCAAGAGACCCAGTACTTC. This translates into CASSLGQVPQETQYF.

The chain employs TRBV4-1 and TRBJ2-7, with 10 bases fitting TRBD1. This CDR3 has 16 residues. The germline gives CDR1 MGHRA, CDR2 YSYEKL. V was clipped by 3 bases and J by 3 bases; unmatched bases: 8. CDR3 sequence: CASSHEPGQGFYEQYF. CDR3 DNA sequence: TGCGCCAGCAGCCACGAACCGGGACAGGGGTTCTACGAGCAGTACTTC.

The chain employs TRBV7-2 and TRBJ1-2; unclear D gene. Trimming removed 1 base from V and 4 bases from J, with 4 bases in between. This CDR3 is 12 amino acids long. Germline CDR1 is SGHTA and CDR2 is FQGNSA. The CDR3 loop is CASSLVGYGYTF. CDR3 DNA sequence: TGTGCCAGCAGCTTAGTTGGCTATGGCTACACCTTC.

The rearrangement joins TRBV20-1 to TRBJ2-1; D possibly corresponds to TRBD1 (6 bases). The CDR3 runs to 11 residues. Germline values: CDR1 DFQATT, CDR2 SNEGSKA (reference sequence). Trimming took 5 bases from V and 6 from J, leaving 8 bases between them. The CDR3 nucleotides are TGCAGTGCTCCACAGGGCAATGAGCAGTTCTTC. This codes for CSAPQGNEQFF.